This T cell receptor beta chain originates from a study of blood T cell repertoires in COVID-19. As for the study in general: Acute-phase and convalescent COVID-19 samples originated in the United States, Italy and Spain. In each case, the material was cDNA or gDNA derived from T cells, B-cell-depleted T cells, or PBMCs.

This CDR3 is built from 15 residues. Germline V gives CDR1 LNHDA, CDR2 SQIVND (reference sequence). J was trimmed by 4 bases and V by 4 bases; bases with no gene match: 9. Methods used by the authors: Amplification of reference gene primers provided the estimated nucleated cell counts. Repertoires were generated with immunoSEQ multiplex PCR, while TCRdb's copy carries only in-frame clones and drops some. That table supplies the V and J calls and clone size; D and trimming were determined from the DNA. The sample carries about 350,000 clones, about nine tenths recorded once. The receptor comes from a woman in her forties or fifties with COVID-19, enrolled during active disease. Sequenced input: peripheral blood. The J gene is TRBJ1-2, the V gene TRBV19, with TRBD1 identical over 7 bases. Here the CDR3 reads CASSTRDSPTYGYTF. In DNA, the CDR3 is TGTGCCAGTAGTACTAGGGACAGTCCAACCTATGGCTACACCTTC.